This T cell receptor beta chain was recorded in a study of post-analysis software for immune sequencing data. At the level of the study: The disease courses spanned relapsing-remitting, secondary progressive and progressive-relapsing forms of multiple sclerosis. Study observations and caveats: The authors found that F measure strongly co-clustered same-batch samples. Controls significantly exceeded multiple sclerosis patients in normalized Chao1 diversity. Patients carried a few TRBV segments more frequently than controls did, and TRBV5-6, TRBV5-1 and TRBV20-1 were among them.

The junction had 8 bases not matched to a gene; V was cut back by 4 bases and J by 4 bases. The CDR3 runs 18 residues. In germline, CDR1 is SGHTA, CDR2 FQGTGA. Unique-molecular-identifier-tagged TCR beta cDNA libraries were used. It was from roughly 1 to 10 million T cells that approximately 500,000 cDNA molecules came. TCRdb re-called the PCR reads with MiXCR, one entry per CDR3 protein. Here the sample spans roughly 540,000 distinct CDR3 sequences, around 36% being singletons. This clonotype was counted only a few times. Its matching antigen is unknown. The origin of this receptor is a girl aged 2-17 years with multiple sclerosis. Source material: blood. The rearrangement uses TRBV7-3 and TRBJ2-1, with 15 bases fitting TRBD2. The CDR3 nucleotides are TGTGCCAGCAGCTCATCCGGGACTAGCGGGGGGAGTTACAATGAGCAGTTCTTC. Encoded protein: CASSSSGTSGGSYNEQFF.